These 5 T cell receptor beta chains were sequenced from one sample in a study of T cell repertoires in cytomegalovirus infection. One entry per CDR3 protein results from TCRdb running MiXCR on the reads. In the table there are 75,000 to 95,000 distinct CDR3 sequences, 45% to 50% of which are singletons. The antigens for these receptors are not known. The specimen comprised CD8+ T cells from cultured PBMCs, sampled from culture after CMV antigen stimulation. The receptors come from a human donor in good health (CMV status not recorded). Some clones in this sample may be carry-over from other donors' samples.

The V gene is TRBV18, the J gene TRBJ2-1; 8 bases agree with TRBD2. This CDR3 has 17 residues. Germline CDR1 and CDR2: KGHSH and LQKENI. V was pared by 3 bases and J by 0 bases, with 7 bases of the junction left unmatched. This CDR3 reads CASSPLAGPSSYNEQFF. The CDR3 DNA reads TGTGCCAGCTCACCGTTAGCGGGACCGAGCTCCTACAATGAGCAGTTCTTC.

The CDR3 loop reads CASSPWGGGSGANVLTF. The CDR3 DNA sequence: TGTGCCAGCAGCCCCTGGGGGGGCGGATCTGGGGCCAACGTCCTGACTTTC. V is TRBV5-4 and J is TRBJ2-6; maybe TRBD2 (7 bases). The V end lost 4 bases, the J end lost 1 base, and 15 bases lay between the germline ends. Per the germline V gene, CDR1 is SGHNT and CDR2 is YYREEE (reference sequence). This CDR3 spans 17 amino acids.

CDR3 sequence (DNA): TGTGCCAGCACCACGAGGGTGGGAGGGCCGGTCACCGGGGAGCTGTTTTTT. It codes for CASTTRVGGPVTGELFF. The chain has TRBV28 and TRBJ2-2; 7 nucleotides line up with TRBD2. V dropped 7 bases and J dropped 4; count of bases not matched to a gene: 15. CDR1 and CDR2 (germline): MDHEN, SYDVKM. The CDR3 runs to 17 residues.

The rearrangement links TRBV24-1 to TRBJ2-3; 9 nucleotides match TRBD2. V gave up 6 bases and J gave up 5 bases; unmatched junction bases: 5. This CDR3 contains 14 residues. CDR1 and CDR2 (germline): KGHDR, SFDVKD. The CDR3, as DNA: TGTGCCACCAGTAGCCTAGCGGGAAGAGATACGCAGTATTTT. Encoded protein: CATSSLAGRDTQYF.

There are a few counts of this clonotype. The V gene is TRBV27, the J gene TRBJ2-3; weak D call: TRBD2 (5 bases). Deletions cut 5 bases from V and 3 bases from J, with 12 bases between. Per germline, CDR1 MNHEY and CDR2 SMNVEV (reference sequence). The CDR3 runs to 14 residues. CDR3 sequence reads: CASSPRTVTDTQYF. CDR3 bases: TGTGCCAGCAGTCCTCGGACTGTAACAGATACGCAGTATTTT.